A selection of T cell receptor beta chains follows, all from one sample in a study of CD8+CD57+ T cells in acquired aplastic anemia. Each CDR3 protein is one row after TCRdb ran MiXCR on the reads. This table has around 250,000 distinct CDR3 sequences, 50% to 70% appearing once. The sequenced material came from sorted CD4+, CD8+, or CD8+CD57+ T cells (not recorded which) from PBMCs. The receptor source for this set is a human donor with severe aplastic anemia or a healthy control (not recorded which). Each CDR3 is given with its conserved first and last residue. Each record gives: CDR3 length, clone size, D gene, J gene, V gene, CDR3 DNA, CDR3 protein. A D gene is named only where the DNA matches it firmly. The listing skips clone size in some rows; elsewhere it reads once, few, many or a size class.

15	-	-	TRBJ2-1	TRBV20-1	TGCAGTGCTAGATCCCCCCGGGACCCTTACAATGAGCAGTTCTTC	CSARSPRDPYNEQFF
13	-	-	TRBJ1-1	TRBV7-9	TGTGCCAGCAGCTTATTAGGGTCCACTGAAGCTTTCTTT	CASSLLGSTEAFF
18	few	TRBD2	TRBJ2-7	TRBV28	TGTGCCAGCAGTTTAGGGGGGACTAGCGGGGGGAATCGCTACGAGCAGTACTTC	CASSLGGTSGGNRYEQYF
13	-	TRBD1	TRBJ2-7	TRBV5-1	TGCGCCAGCAGCTTGACAGGGGCCTACGAGCAGTACTTC	CASSLTGAYEQYF
12	-	TRBD1	TRBJ1-1	TRBV7-9	TGTGCCAGCAGCTTAGGGGACAGTGAAGCTTTCTTT	CASSLGDSEAFF
18	once	TRBD2	TRBJ2-3	TRBV7-9	TGTGCCAGCAGTACGGGACTAGCGGGGGGGCCTAGCACAGATACGCAGTATTTT	CASSTGLAGGPSTDTQYF
14	-	-	TRBJ1-6	TRBV11-3	TGTGCCAGCAGCTTTAGCGGGGGGCGCTCACCCCTCCACTTT	CASSFSGGRSPLHF
16	-	TRBD2	TRBJ2-5	TRBV6-1	TGTGCCAGCAGTGAAGTGTCTAGCGGGTCCTCTGGGACCCAGTACTTC	CASSEVSSGSSGTQYF
15	few	-	TRBJ1-5	TRBV30	TGTGCCTGGAGCGAGTCGGCGGTCTTCAATCAGCCCCAGCATTTT	CAWSESAVFNQPQHF
15	-	TRBD1	TRBJ1-2	TRBV24-1	TGTGCCACCAGTGACACTTACCAGGGGGCGCAAGGCTACACCTTC	CATSDTYQGAQGYTF
14	-	-	TRBJ1-4	TRBV10-3	TGTGCCATCAGTGGGGAAGGGTTACGGGAAAAACTGTTTTTC	CAISGEGLREKLFF
18	-	-	TRBJ2-2	TRBV7-2	TGTGCCAGCAGCTCGTACAGGGATAGCTCTGGAAACACCGGGGAGCTGTTTTTT	CASSSYRDSSGNTGELFF
14	few	TRBD2	TRBJ2-7	TRBV20-1	TGCAGTGCTAGAGCGGCTAGCGGGAGCTACGAGCAGTACTTC	CSARAASGSYEQYF
15	-	TRBD1	TRBJ2-7	TRBV20-1	TGCAGTGCTAGGGATCAGAGACAGGGGTTCCACGAGCAGTACTTC	CSARDQRQGFHEQYF
15	-	-	TRBJ1-2	TRBV7-2	TGTGCCAGCAGCCCTACTGGGCAGGGTGTGTATGGCTACACCTTC	CASSPTGQGVYGYTF
15	few	-	TRBJ2-7	TRBV15	TGTGCCACCACCGGATTTGGAGACTCTACAGGGGAGCAGTACTTC	CATTGFGDSTGEQYF
14	few	-	TRBJ1-1	TRBV2	TGTGCCAGCAGTGTCCAGGAGAAGAACACTGAAGCTTTCTTT	CASSVQEKNTEAFF
14	-	-	TRBJ1-6	TRBV7-3	TGTGCCAGCAGCTTAAGGGCCGCAAATTCACCCCTCCACTTT	CASSLRAANSPLHF
10	few	-	TRBJ2-3	TRBV20-1	TGCAGTGCCAGCACAGATACGCAGTATTTT	CSASTDTQYF
11	-	-	TRBJ2-7	TRBV12-3/TRBV12-4	TGTGCCAGCGGAGGCTCCTACGAGCAGTACTTC	CASGGSYEQYF
16	many	-	TRBJ2-1	TRBV7-2	TGTGCCAGCAGCTCCCTGGGGGGTGATCTTTGGAATGAGCAGTTCTTC	CASSSLGGDLWNEQFF
12	many	-	TRBJ1-4	TRBV7-9	TGTGCCAGCAGCTCTCGGGAGGAAAAACTGTTTTTT	CASSSREEKLFF
15	many	-	TRBJ1-5	TRBV5-1	TGCGCCAGCAGCTTAATTGGCCTGGGCAATCAGCCCCAGCATTTT	CASSLIGLGNQPQHF
16	-	-	TRBJ1-6	TRBV5-1	TGCGCCAGCAGCTTCATAGGACAGCTCGGTGATTATTCCCTCCACTTT	CASSFIGQLGDYSLHF
14	many	-	TRBJ1-6	TRBV18	TGTGCCAGCTCACTACAGGCCTATAATTCACCCCTCCACTTT	CASSLQAYNSPLHF
14	many	TRBD1	TRBJ2-2	TRBV5-6	TGTGCCAGCAGCTTACAGGGGGCGACCGGGGAGCTGTTTTTT	CASSLQGATGELFF
16	once	TRBD2	TRBJ2-2	TRBV11-3	TGTGCCTCCAGTAAAGGGCTAGCGGGAGTTAACGGGGAGCTGTTTTTT	CASSKGLAGVNGELFF
15	few	-	TRBJ1-6	TRBV4-3	TGCGCCAGCAGCCAAGTTAAGGCAGGGAATTCACCCCTCCACTTT	CASSQVKAGNSPLHF
16	-	TRBD1	TRBJ2-1	TRBV4-1	TGCGCCAGCAGCCGTTCACAGGGGGCCACATACAATGAGCAGTTCTTC	CASSRSQGATYNEQFF
13	-	-	TRBJ1-5	TRBV6-2/TRBV6-3	TGTGCCAGCAGTTACAGGGAGGAACAGCTCCAGCATTTT	CASSYREEQLQHF
13	-	TRBD1	TRBJ1-5	TRBV20-1	TGCAGTGCTCACACAGGGGGCGGGCAGCCCCAGCATTTT	CSAHTGGGQPQHF
14	many	-	TRBJ2-2	TRBV7-9	TGTGCCAGCAGCGCCAGAGGACAGACCGGGGAGCTGTTTTTT	CASSARGQTGELFF
14	-	-	TRBJ1-6	TRBV5-1	TGCGCCAGCAGCCAACCGGGACCAAATTCACCCCTCCACTTT	CASSQPGPNSPLHF